Sequencing of this T cell receptor (beta chain) was carried out in a study of blood T cell repertoires in COVID-19. Study-level background: Whether acute or convalescent, the COVID-19 samples came from the United States, Italy and Spain. The cDNA or gDNA used as material had been derived from T cells, B-cell-depleted T cells, or PBMCs.

Original data processing: The assay estimated nucleated cells by amplifying reference gene primers. Method: immunoSEQ multiplex PCR; TCRdb's copy keeps in-frame clones and lacks some. The DNA was the basis for D and trimming; V, J and clone size are from that table. The sample comprises 120,000 or so clones, about three quarters of which are singletons, and 2% to 2.5% rests with the top ten. Germline V CDR1 and CDR2: SGHVS, FQNEAQ. This CDR3 has 14 amino acids. The germline V and J ends were trimmed by 5 bases and 0 bases, with 9 bases remaining between them. The rearrangement links TRBV7-8 to TRBJ2-3, with D perhaps TRBD2 (5 bases). This receptor was identified in an older woman with acute or convalescent COVID-19. The specimen was peripheral blood. The CDR3 is CASSPRLSTDTQYF. The DNA of the CDR3 is TGTGCCAGCAGCCCCCGACTAAGCACAGATACGCAGTATTTT.